This is a list of T cell receptor beta chains from one sample in a study of T-cell memory formation after mild COVID-19. TCRdb fed the 5' RACE reads into MiXCR, producing one record per CDR3 protein. This sample yields some 600,000 distinct CDR3 sequences, of which roughly 17% are seen a single time; about 8.1% belongs to the top ten. Sample: PBMCs or a T cell subset sorted from them (not recorded which). These receptors originate from an adult woman who had mild COVID-19 (a few samples of this study predate the infection). Cell type and time point are not known. The CDR3 runs from the conserved cysteine through the conserved F or W. A D gene is named only where the DNA matches it firmly. Clone size is stated in some rows and not others, as once, few, many or a class when expanded.

TRBJ2-7 14 . TRBD2 TRBV29-1 TGCAGCGTTCAAGGAGGTAGCGGGAGTGGAGAGCAGTACTTC CSVQGGSGSGEQYF
TRBJ2-2 17 . TRBD1 TRBV9 TGTGCCAGCAGCGCAACAGGGGCTCGCCCCCTCCAGGGGGAGCTGTTTTTT CASSATGARPLQGELFF
TRBJ2-5 15 few . TRBV6-6 TGTGCCAGCAGTTACGGGTCAGAGATCGGAGAGACCCAGTACTTC CASSYGSEIGETQYF
TRBJ2-1 18 few TRBD1 TRBV24-1 TGTGCCACCAGTGATTTGGGACAGGGGGCCAGGGAGGGGAATGAGCAGTTCTTC CATSDLGQGAREGNEQFF
TRBJ1-6 17 . . TRBV27 TGTGCCAGCAGTTGGGGGTTAGGGTACACCTATAATTCACCCCTCCACTTT CASSWGLGYTYNSPLHF
TRBJ2-1 16 few . TRBV5-1 TGCGCCAGCAGCTTGGCCGAGGGGGGGCGAAGGAATGAGCAGTTCTTC CASSLAEGGRRNEQFF
TRBJ2-7 14 many . TRBV6-6 TGTGCCAGCAGTTACAAGGGACAATCCTACGAGCAGTACTTC CASSYKGQSYEQYF
TRBJ2-3 17 few TRBD2 TRBV7-2 TGTGCCAGCAGCTTAGCGCGCCTAGCGGTTATCACAGATACGCAGTATTTT CASSLARLAVITDTQYF
TRBJ1-4 16 many . TRBV7-2 TGTGCCAGCAGCTTAGACGTGTATGCAACTAATGAAAAACTGTTTTTT CASSLDVYATNEKLFF
TRBJ2-5 14 few TRBD2 TRBV20-1 TGCAGTGCTTTGCCCGGGACTAGCGGGGGGACCCAGTACTTC CSALPGTSGGTQYF
TRBJ2-3 14 few TRBD2 TRBV5-1 TGCGCCAGCAGAGCGGGAGGGCCGATAGATACGCAGTATTTT CASRAGGPIDTQYF
TRBJ2-1 15 few . TRBV12-3/TRBV12-4 TGTGCCAGCAGGGACGCGTGGGCAGGAGGGGATGAGCAGTTCTTC CASRDAWAGGDEQFF
TRBJ2-7 19 . . TRBV6-2/TRBV6-3 TGTGCCAGCAGTTCGCTAAAAATGCGAGAGGGAGTATCCGCCTACGAGCAGTACTTC CASSSLKMREGVSAYEQYF
TRBJ1-1 13 few . TRBV7-6 TGTGCCAGCAGCTTAGATATAGACCGCGCGGCTTTCTTT CASSLDIDRAAFF
TRBJ2-2 17 many . TRBV7-2 TGTGCCAGCAGCTTAGCAGTGTGGGGGGCCGGCACCGGGGAGCTGTTTTTT CASSLAVWGAGTGELFF
TRBJ1-1 15 . . TRBV19 TGTGCCAGTAGGCGGTTAACAGGTCAAGCGACTGAAGCTTTCTTT CASRRLTGQATEAFF
TRBJ1-2 13 . . TRBV28 TGTGCCAGCAGCCTCCCCAGGGGCGGCGGCTACACCTTC CASSLPRGGGYTF
TRBJ2-7 15 many . TRBV12-3/TRBV12-4 TGTGCCAGCAGTTTCAGGGACCAGAGCTCCTACGAGCAGTACTTC CASSFRDQSSYEQYF
TRBJ2-2 15 . . TRBV13 TGTGCCAGCAGCTTAGGACAGGGTTATGGCGGGGAGCTGTTTTTT CASSLGQGYGGELFF
TRBJ2-1 18 . TRBD1 TRBV9 TGTGCCAGCAGCGTAGGGTCTCTAGGGGGCGGCTACTACAATGAGCAGTTCTTC CASSVGSLGGGYYNEQFF
TRBJ2-1 14 . TRBD2 TRBV4-3 TGCGCCAGCAGAGGAGCGGGAGGGAGAGATGAGCAGTTCTTC CASRGAGGRDEQFF
TRBJ2-7 15 few TRBD2 TRBV30 TGTGCCTGGAGTGTACTTTTAGCGGGGAGCGACGAGCAGTACTTC CAWSVLLAGSDEQYF
TRBJ1-5 17 few TRBD1 TRBV20-1 TGCAGTGCTAGAGTTGAGGGACAGATTAATAGCAATCAGCCCCAGCATTTT CSARVEGQINSNQPQHF
TRBJ2-5 16 . TRBD2 TRBV7-3 TGTGCCAGCAGCTTAAACGGGGCGGGGGTTCAAGAGACCCAGTACTTC CASSLNGAGVQETQYF
TRBJ1-1 14 . . TRBV5-6 TGTGCCAGCAGCTGGCCCACGGGAAACACTGAAGCTTTCTTT CASSWPTGNTEAFF
TRBJ2-1 18 few TRBD2 TRBV30 TGTGCCTGGAGTGGATCCAGCACTAGCGGGGGGCAGTACAATGAGCAGTTCTTC CAWSGSSTSGGQYNEQFF
TRBJ1-1 16 . TRBD1 TRBV27 TGTGCCAGCAGACCACGGGGACAGGGGTTAAGCACTGAAGCTTTCTTT CASRPRGQGLSTEAFF
TRBJ1-2 12 . . TRBV7-2 TGTGCCAGCAGCTTAGCCCTCGGGGGCTACACCTTC CASSLALGGYTF
TRBJ2-7 15 . . TRBV6-5 TGTGCCAGCAGTTACTCGGAGGGACAGTACTACGAGCAGTACTTC CASSYSEGQYYEQYF
TRBJ2-6 18 few . TRBV15 TGTGCCACCAGCAGAGACCGCAGGCAATCCTCTGGGGCCAACGTCCTGACTTTC CATSRDRRQSSGANVLTF
TRBJ1-2 14 . . TRBV20-1 TGCAGTGCTAGGCGGGGACGGGAGACGGGTGGCTACACCTTC CSARRGRETGGYTF
TRBJ2-3 15 . . TRBV5-5 TGTGCCAGCAGCTTGGTTAGTTCTAGCACAGATACGCAGTATTTT CASSLVSSSTDTQYF
TRBJ2-3 15 . TRBD1 TRBV18 TGTGCCAGCTCACCGACAGGGGGCGAAACAGATACGCAGTATTTT CASSPTGGETDTQYF
TRBJ2-3 16 . TRBD2 TRBV7-2 TGTGCCAGCAGCCTGGTCGGCGGGGGGCGCACAGATACGCAGTATTTT CASSLVGGGRTDTQYF
TRBJ2-1 16 few TRBD2 TRBV7-8 TGTGCCAGCAGCTTAGGGTCCCTGGCAGCGGGGTATGAGCAGTTCTTC CASSLGSLAAGYEQFF
TRBJ2-5 17 . TRBD2 TRBV20-1 TGCAGTGCTAGAGATGGTCGGCGGGAGGGCCTAGGAGAGACCCAGTACTTC CSARDGRREGLGETQYF
TRBJ2-3 17 . . TRBV7-8 TGTGCCAGCACCGGAGAGTGGGTGCGGACGAACCACGATACGCAGTATTTT CASTGEWVRTNHDTQYF
TRBJ1-2 13 few TRBD1 TRBV6-5 TGTGCCAGCGGAGAAACAGGGGACTATGGCTACACCTTC CASGETGDYGYTF
TRBJ2-7 15 few . TRBV7-9 TGTGCCAGCAGCCCACCGGGTAGGAGCTCCTACGAGCAGTACTTC CASSPPGRSSYEQYF
TRBJ2-4 16 many . TRBV4-3 TGCGCCAGCAGCCGCAGTAGGGAGTTAGCCAAAAACATTCAGTACTTC CASSRSRELAKNIQYF
TRBJ2-5 13 few . TRBV5-6 TGTGCCAGCAGCCGGGACATCCAAGAGACCCAGTACTTC CASSRDIQETQYF
TRBJ2-7 13 . . TRBV6-2/TRBV6-3 TGTGCCAGCAGTACTAGGTTCCCCTACGAGCAGTACTTC CASSTRFPYEQYF
TRBJ1-1 15 few TRBD1 TRBV7-9 TGTGCCAGCAGCTTGCGGACAGGGACTAACACTGAAGCTTTCTTT CASSLRTGTNTEAFF
TRBJ2-2 13 . . TRBV7-3 TGTGCCAGCAGCTTTCAAGGGGCCGGGGAGCTGTTTTTT CASSFQGAGELFF
TRBJ2-1 17 few . TRBV24-1 TGTGCCACCAGTGACCCCCGGGCAGGGCATCTCTACAATGAGCAGTTCTTC CATSDPRAGHLYNEQFF
TRBJ2-5 12 . . TRBV7-9 TGTGCCAGCAGATGGGATCAAGAGACCCAGTACTTC CASRWDQETQYF
TRBJ2-7 14 . TRBD2 TRBV5-6 TGTGCCAGCAGTCTGGGACTAGCGTTCTACGAGCAGTACTTC CASSLGLAFYEQYF
TRBJ2-6 18 few TRBD1 TRBV6-5 TGTGCCAGCAGAAAGGGACAGGCTTTTCTGTCTGGGGCCAACGTCCTGACTTTC CASRKGQAFLSGANVLTF
TRBJ2-7 13 . . TRBV15 TGTGCCACCAGCAGAGTGGGCAGGGACGAGCAGTACTTC CATSRVGRDEQYF
TRBJ1-5 13 . . TRBV6-1 TGTGCCAGCATCCTCGACAGCAATCAGCCCCAGCATTTT CASILDSNQPQHF
TRBJ2-2 17 . TRBD2 TRBV4-3 TGCGCCAGCAGCCAAGATCCAGCGGGAGCGAACACCGGGGAGCTGTTTTTT CASSQDPAGANTGELFF
TRBJ2-1 16 . . TRBV7-2 TGTGCCAGCAGCCCAGGTGGCTGGACTCTGTACAATGAGCAGTTCTTC CASSPGGWTLYNEQFF
TRBJ2-1 16 few TRBD2 TRBV6-2/TRBV6-3 TGTGCCAGCAGTTTTCATAGCGGGAAAGAGGTAGGGGAGCAGTTCTTC CASSFHSGKEVGEQFF
TRBJ2-7 13 few . TRBV30 TGTGCCTGGACGTACCCCCTGGGGAGTGAGCAGTACTTC CAWTYPLGSEQYF
TRBJ2-1 14 . TRBD2 TRBV4-1 TGCGCCACCGACCGGACTAGCCGGGGCGATGAGCAGTTCTTC CATDRTSRGDEQFF
TRBJ2-2 15 few . TRBV12-3/TRBV12-4 TGTGCCAGCAGTTTAAGGGTCGGGAACACCGGGGAGCTGTTTTTT CASSLRVGNTGELFF
TRBJ1-1 15 . . TRBV6-5 TGTGCCAGCCGGGGGGGAGAACACCTGAACACTGAAGCTTTCTTT CASRGGEHLNTEAFF
TRBJ2-7 14 . TRBD1 TRBV7-8 TGTGCCAGCAGCTCCTCCCGGACAGGGTTCGAGCAGTACTTC CASSSSRTGFEQYF
TRBJ2-7 12 . TRBD1 TRBV7-8 TGTGCCAGCAGCCTGGGACAGGGGGGGCAGTACTTC CASSLGQGGQYF